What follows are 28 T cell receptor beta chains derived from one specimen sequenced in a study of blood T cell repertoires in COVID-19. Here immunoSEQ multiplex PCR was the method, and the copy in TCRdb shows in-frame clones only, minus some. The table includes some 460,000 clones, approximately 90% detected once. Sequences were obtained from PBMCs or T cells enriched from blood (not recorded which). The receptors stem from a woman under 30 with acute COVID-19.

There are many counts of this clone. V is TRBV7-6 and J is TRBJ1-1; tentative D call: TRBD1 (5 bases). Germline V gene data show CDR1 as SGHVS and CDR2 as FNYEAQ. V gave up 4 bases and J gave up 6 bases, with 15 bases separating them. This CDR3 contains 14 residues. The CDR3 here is CASSSRGGGAEAFF. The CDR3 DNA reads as TGTGCCAGCAGCTCCCGGGGCGGGGGGGCTGAAGCTTTCTTT. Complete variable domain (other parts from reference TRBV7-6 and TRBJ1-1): GAGVSQSPRYKVTKRGQDVALRCDPISGHVSLYWYRQALGQGPEFLTYFNYEAQQDKSGLPNDRFSAERPEGSISTLTIQRTEQRDSAMYRCASSSRGGGAEAFFGQGTRLTVV.

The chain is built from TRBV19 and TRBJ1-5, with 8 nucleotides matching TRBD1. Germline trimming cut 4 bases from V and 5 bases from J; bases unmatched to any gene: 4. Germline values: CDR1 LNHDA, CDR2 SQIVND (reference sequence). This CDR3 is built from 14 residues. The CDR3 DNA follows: TGTGCCAGTAGTAAGGCCAGGGGGCATCAGCCCCAGCATTTT. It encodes CASSKARGHQPQHF.

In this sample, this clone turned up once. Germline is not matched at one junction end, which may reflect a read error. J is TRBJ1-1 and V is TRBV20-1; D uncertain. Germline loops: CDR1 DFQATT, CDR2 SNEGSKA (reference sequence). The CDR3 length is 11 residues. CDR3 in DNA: TGCAGTGCTAGTGGCGCTCCCGAAGCCTTCTTT. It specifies CSASGAPEAFF.

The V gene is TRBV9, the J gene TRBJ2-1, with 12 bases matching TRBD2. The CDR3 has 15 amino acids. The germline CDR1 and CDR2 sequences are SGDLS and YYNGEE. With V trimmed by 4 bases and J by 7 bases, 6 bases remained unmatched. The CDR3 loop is CASSSSGGARNEQFF. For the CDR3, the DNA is TGTGCCAGCAGCTCTAGCGGGGGGGCCCGAAATGAGCAGTTCTTC.

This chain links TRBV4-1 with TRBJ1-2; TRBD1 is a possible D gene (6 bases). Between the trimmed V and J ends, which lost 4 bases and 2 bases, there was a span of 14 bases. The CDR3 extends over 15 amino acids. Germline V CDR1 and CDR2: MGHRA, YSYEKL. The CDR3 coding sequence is TGCGCCAGCAGCCCAAGAGGCGGGGGCAACTATGGCTACACCTTC. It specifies CASSPRGGGNYGYTF.

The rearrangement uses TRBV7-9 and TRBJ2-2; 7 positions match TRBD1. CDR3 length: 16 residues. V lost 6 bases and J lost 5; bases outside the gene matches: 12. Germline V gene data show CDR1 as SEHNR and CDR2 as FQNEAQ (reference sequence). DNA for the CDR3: TGTGCCAGCAGATTCGGACAGGCCGCTGGGACCGGGGAGCTGTTTTTT. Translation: CASRFGQAAGTGELFF. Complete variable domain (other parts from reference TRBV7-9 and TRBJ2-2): DTGVSQNPRHKITKRGQNVTFRCDPISEHNRLYWYRQTLGQGPEFLTYFQNEAQLEKSRLLSDRFSAERPKGSFSTLEIQRTEQGDSAMYLCASRFGQAAGTGELFFGEGSRLTVL.

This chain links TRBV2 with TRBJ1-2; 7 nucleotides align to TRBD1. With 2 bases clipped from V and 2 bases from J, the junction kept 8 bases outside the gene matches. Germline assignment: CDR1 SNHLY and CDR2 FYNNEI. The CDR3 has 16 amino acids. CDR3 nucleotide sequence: TGTGCCAGCAGTGAAATCCTTTCAGGGGGGAACTATGGCTACACCTTC. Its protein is CASSEILSGGNYGYTF.

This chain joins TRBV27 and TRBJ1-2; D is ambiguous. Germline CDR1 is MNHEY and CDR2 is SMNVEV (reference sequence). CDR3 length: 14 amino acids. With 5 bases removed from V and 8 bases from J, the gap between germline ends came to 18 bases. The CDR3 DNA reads TGTGCCAGCAGTACCCTCCGCTCGGGTTTGGGCTACACCTTC. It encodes CASSTLRSGLGYTF.

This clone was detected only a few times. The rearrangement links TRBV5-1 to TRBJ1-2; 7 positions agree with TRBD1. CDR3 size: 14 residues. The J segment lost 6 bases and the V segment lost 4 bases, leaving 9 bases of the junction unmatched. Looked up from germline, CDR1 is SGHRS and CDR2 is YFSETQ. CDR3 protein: CASSATGVGNGYTF. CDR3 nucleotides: TGCGCCAGCAGCGCTACAGGGGTCGGGAATGGCTACACCTTC. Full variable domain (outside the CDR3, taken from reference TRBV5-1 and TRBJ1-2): KAGVTQTPRYLIKTRGQQVTLSCSPISGHRSVSWYQQTPGQGLQFLFEYFSETQRNKGNFPGRFSGRQFSNSRSEMNVSTLELGDSALYLCASSATGVGNGYTFGSGTRLTVV.

The CDR3 spells CASKWELEGNTIYF. DNA of the CDR3: TGTGCCAGTAAGTGGGAGCTGGAAGGAAACACCATATATTTT. V usage is TRBV19 and J usage is TRBJ1-3; D gene unclear. Germline assignment: CDR1 LNHDA and CDR2 SQIVND (reference sequence). V dropped 7 bases and J dropped 4 bases, with 14 bases sitting between them. This CDR3 comprises 14 residues.

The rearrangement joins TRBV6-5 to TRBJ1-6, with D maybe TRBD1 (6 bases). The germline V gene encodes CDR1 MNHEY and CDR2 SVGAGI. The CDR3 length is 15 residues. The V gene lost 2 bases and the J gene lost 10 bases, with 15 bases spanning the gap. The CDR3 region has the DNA TGTGCCAGCAGTTACCGTACAGGGTTCGGATCACCCCTCCACTTT. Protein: CASSYRTGFGSPLHF.

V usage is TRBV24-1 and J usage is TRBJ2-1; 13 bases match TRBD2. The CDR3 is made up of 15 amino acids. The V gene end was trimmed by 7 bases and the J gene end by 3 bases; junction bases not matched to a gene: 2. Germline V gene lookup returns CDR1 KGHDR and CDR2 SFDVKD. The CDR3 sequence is CATRGLAGNYNEQFF. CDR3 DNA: TGTGCCACCAGGGGACTAGCGGGAAACTACAATGAGCAGTTCTTC.

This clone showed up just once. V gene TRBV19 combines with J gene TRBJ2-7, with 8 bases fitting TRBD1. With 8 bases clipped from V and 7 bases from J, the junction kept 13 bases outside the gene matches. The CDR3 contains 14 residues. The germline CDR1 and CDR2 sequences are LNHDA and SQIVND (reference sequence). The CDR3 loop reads CASSTGALRGEQYF. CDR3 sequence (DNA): TGTGCCAGTTCGACAGGGGCCCTAAGGGGGGAGCAGTACTTC.

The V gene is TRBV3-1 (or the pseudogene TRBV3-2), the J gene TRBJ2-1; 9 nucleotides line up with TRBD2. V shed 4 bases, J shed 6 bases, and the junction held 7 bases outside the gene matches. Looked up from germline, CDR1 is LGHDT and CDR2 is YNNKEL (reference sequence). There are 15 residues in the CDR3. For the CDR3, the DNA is TGTGCCAGCAGCCTAGGGGTGCGGGAGGGCAATGAGCAGTTCTTC. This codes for CASSLGVREGNEQFF.

The DNA for the CDR3 is TGTGCCAGCAGCGTGGGACAGGGGGCAGGTGGCTACACCTTC. Amino acids: CASSVGQGAGGYTF. The chain employs TRBV11-2 and TRBJ1-2; TRBD1 agrees at 12 bases. This CDR3 spans 14 amino acids. Germline CDR1 SGHAT, CDR2 FQNNGV. J lost 7 bases, V lost 5 bases, and 5 bases had no gene match.

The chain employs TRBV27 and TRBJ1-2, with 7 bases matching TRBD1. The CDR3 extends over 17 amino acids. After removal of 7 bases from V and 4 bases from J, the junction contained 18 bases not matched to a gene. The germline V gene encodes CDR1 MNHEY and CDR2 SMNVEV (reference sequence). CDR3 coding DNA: TGTGCCAGCAAGGGCCCAGCCTTTTACAGGGGTAGCTATGGCTACACCTTC. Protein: CASKGPAFYRGSYGYTF.

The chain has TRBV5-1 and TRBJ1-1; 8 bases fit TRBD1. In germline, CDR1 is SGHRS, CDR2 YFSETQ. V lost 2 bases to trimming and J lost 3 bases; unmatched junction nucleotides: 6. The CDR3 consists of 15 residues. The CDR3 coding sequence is TGCGCCAGCAGCTTCCGACAGGGGCTGTACACTGAAGCTTTCTTT. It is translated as CASSFRQGLYTEAFF. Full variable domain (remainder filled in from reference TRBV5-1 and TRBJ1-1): KAGVTQTPRYLIKTRGQQVTLSCSPISGHRSVSWYQQTPGQGLQFLFEYFSETQRNKGNFPGRFSGRQFSNSRSEMNVSTLELGDSALYLCASSFRQGLYTEAFFGQGTRLTVV.

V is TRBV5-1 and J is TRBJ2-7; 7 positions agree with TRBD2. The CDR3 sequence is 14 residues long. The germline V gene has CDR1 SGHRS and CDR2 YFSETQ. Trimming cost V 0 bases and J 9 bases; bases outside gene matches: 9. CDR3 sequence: CASSLEGLVIGQYF. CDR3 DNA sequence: TGCGCCAGCAGCTTGGAAGGACTAGTTATCGGGCAGTACTTC.

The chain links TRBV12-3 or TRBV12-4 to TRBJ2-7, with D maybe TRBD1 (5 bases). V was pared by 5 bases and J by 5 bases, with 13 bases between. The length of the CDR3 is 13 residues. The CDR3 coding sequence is TGTGCCAGCAGTGACCGCCCGACAGACGAGCAGTACTTC. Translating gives CASSDRPTDEQYF.

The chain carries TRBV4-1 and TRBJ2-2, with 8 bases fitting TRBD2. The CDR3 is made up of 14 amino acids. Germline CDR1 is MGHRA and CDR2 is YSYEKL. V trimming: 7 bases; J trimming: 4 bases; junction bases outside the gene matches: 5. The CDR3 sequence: CASTVAGTTGELFF. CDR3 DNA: TGCGCCAGCACCGTAGCGGGAACCACCGGGGAGCTGTTTTTT.

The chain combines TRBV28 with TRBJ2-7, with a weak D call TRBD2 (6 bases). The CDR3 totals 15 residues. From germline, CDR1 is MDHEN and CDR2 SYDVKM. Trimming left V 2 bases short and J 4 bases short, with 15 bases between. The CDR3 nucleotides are TGTGCCAGCAGTTTAAAGTTTAGCGGCCCATACGAGCAGTACTTC. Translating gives CASSLKFSGPYEQYF.

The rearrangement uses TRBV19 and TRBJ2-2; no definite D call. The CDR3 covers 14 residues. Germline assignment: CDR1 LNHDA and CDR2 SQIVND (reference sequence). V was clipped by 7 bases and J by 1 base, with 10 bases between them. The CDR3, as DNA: TGTGCCAGTACCGTGGGCCTGAACACCGGGGAGCTGTTTTTT. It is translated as CASTVGLNTGELFF.

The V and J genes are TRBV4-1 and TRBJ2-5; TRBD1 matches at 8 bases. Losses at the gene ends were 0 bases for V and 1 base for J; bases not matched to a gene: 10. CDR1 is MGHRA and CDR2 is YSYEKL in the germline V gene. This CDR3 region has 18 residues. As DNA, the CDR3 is TGCGCCAGCAGCCAAGACCGTACAGGGGGAGCGTTCCAAGAGACCCAGTACTTC. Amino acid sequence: CASSQDRTGGAFQETQYF.

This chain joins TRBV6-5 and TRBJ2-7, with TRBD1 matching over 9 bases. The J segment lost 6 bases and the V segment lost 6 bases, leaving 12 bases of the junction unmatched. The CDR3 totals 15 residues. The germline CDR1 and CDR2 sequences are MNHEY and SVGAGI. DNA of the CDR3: TGTGCCAGCAGGGGGAGCCCGGGACAGGGCTTCGAGCAGTACTTC. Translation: CASRGSPGQGFEQYF.

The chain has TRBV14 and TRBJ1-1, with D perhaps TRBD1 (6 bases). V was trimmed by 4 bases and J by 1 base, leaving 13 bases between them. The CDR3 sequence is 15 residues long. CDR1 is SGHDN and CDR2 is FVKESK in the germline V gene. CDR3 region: CASSLQGTSNTEAFF. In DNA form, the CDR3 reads TGTGCCAGCAGCCTACAGGGAACGTCGAACACTGAAGCTTTCTTT.

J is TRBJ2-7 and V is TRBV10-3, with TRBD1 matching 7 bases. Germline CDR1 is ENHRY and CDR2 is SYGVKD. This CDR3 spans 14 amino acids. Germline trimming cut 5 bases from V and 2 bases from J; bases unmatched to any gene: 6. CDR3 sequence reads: CAISLDRVTYEQYF. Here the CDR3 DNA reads TGTGCCATCAGTTTAGACAGGGTTACCTACGAGCAGTACTTC.

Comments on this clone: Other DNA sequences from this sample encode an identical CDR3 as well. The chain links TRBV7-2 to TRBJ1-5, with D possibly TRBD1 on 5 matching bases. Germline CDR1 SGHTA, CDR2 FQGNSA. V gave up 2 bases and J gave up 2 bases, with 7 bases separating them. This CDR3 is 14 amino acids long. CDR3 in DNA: TGTGCCAGCAGCTTAAAAGGGGGCAATCAGCCCCAGCATTTT. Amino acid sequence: CASSLKGGNQPQHF.

The CDR3, as DNA: TGTGCCAGCTCAAGGGACACGGAGAATTCACCCCTCCACTTT. It codes for CASSRDTENSPLHF. This rearrangement joins TRBV6-5 to TRBJ1-6, with D possibly TRBD1 on 6 matching bases. From germline, CDR1 is MNHEY and CDR2 SVGAGI. Between the trimmed V and J ends, which lost 8 bases and 7 bases, there was a span of 15 bases. CDR3 size: 14 residues.